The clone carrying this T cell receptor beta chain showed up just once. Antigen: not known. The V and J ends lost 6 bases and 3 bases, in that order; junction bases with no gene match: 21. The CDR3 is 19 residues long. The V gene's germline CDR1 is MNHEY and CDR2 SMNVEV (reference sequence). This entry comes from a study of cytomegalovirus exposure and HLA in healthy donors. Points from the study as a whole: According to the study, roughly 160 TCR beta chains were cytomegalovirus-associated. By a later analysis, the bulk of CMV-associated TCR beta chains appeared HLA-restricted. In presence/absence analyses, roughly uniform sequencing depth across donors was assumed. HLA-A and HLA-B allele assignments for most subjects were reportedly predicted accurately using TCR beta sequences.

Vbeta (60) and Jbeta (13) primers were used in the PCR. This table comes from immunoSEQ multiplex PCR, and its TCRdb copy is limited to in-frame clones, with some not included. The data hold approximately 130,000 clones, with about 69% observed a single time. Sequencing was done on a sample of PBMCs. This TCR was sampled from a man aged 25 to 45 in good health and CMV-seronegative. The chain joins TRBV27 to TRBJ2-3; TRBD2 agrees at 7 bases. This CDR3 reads CASRKSGLVRPGSTDTQYF. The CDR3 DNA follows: TGTGCCAGCAGAAAATCTGGACTAGTCCGCCCTGGATCGACAGATACGCAGTATTTT.